The 21 T cell receptor beta chains in this list originate from one sample, sequenced in a study of cytomegalovirus exposure and HLA in healthy donors. PCR amplification relied on 60 Vbeta primers (plus 13 Jbeta primers). Clones were read by immunoSEQ multiplex PCR, and TCRdb kept only the in-frame ones, dropping some. The repertoire includes around 200,000 clones, 60% to 80% of them detected once, and around 1.8% sits in the top ten. The sample taken for sequencing was PBMCs. These receptors came from a man between 18 and 29 years old in good health and CMV-seronegative.

This chain connects TRBV27 to TRBJ2-3, with 16 positions matching TRBD2. The germline V gene has CDR1 MNHEY and CDR2 SMNVEV (reference sequence). V lost 8 bases and J lost 5; bases outside the gene matches: 10. The CDR3 has 17 amino acids. The CDR3 loop reads CASSPGTSGRARDTQYF. CDR3 DNA: TGTGCCAGCTCCCCCGGGACTAGCGGGAGGGCCAGAGATACGCAGTATTTT.

The V call is TRBV30, the J call TRBJ1-1; D gene uncertain. Germline V gene data show CDR1 as GTSNPN and CDR2 as SVGIG (reference sequence). The ends were cut back, 0 bases at V and 4 bases at J, with 18 bases in the middle. The CDR3 extends over 16 amino acids. The chain's CDR3 is CAWSVHKGVEGTEAFF. In DNA form, the CDR3 reads TGTGCCTGGAGTGTACATAAGGGTGTTGAGGGCACTGAAGCTTTCTTT.

The V call is TRBV27, the J call TRBJ2-7; tentatively, D is TRBD2 (6 bases). V shed 6 bases and J shed 5 bases, with 17 bases lying between them. This CDR3 has 14 amino acids. The germline CDR1 and CDR2 sequences are MNHEY and SMNVEV (reference sequence). The CDR3 nucleotides are TGTGCCAGCAGGTTAGGTCGGTGGAGGGACGAGCAGTACTTC. Encoded protein: CASRLGRWRDEQYF.

J is TRBJ2-3 and V is TRBV7-2; 8 positions match TRBD2. The CDR3 covers 14 residues. Germline CDR1 reads SGHTA; CDR2 reads FQGNSA. The junction had 5 bases not matched to a gene; V was cut back by 5 bases and J by 4 bases. The CDR3, as DNA: TGTGCCAGCAGCCCCGGGGGGGCGCCAGATACGCAGTATTTT. Translation: CASSPGGAPDTQYF. The whole variable domain, filled in from reference TRBV7-2 and TRBJ2-3, reads GAGVSQSPSNKVTEKGKDVELRCDPISGHTALYWYRQSLGQGLEFLIYFQGNSAPDKSGLPSDRFSAERTGGSVSTLTIQRTQQEDSAVYLCASSPGGAPDTQYFGPGTRLTVL.

V usage is TRBV6-6 and J usage is TRBJ1-1; tentatively, D is TRBD1 (6 bases). The V end lost 7 bases, the J end lost 7 bases, and 13 bases lay between the germline ends. CDR1 is MNHNY, CDR2 SVGAGI, per germline (reference sequence). The CDR3 sequence is 12 residues long. The CDR3 spells CASTNTGCEAFF. The CDR3 coding sequence is TGTGCCAGCACTAATACAGGGTGTGAAGCTTTCTTT.

This clone was counted between two and nine times. This rearrangement joins TRBV13 to TRBJ2-7, with 7 bases aligning to TRBD1. V gave up 5 bases and J gave up 2 bases; unmatched junction bases: 6. CDR3 length: 14 residues. Looked up from germline, CDR1 is PRHDT and CDR2 is FYEKMQ (reference sequence). CDR3 in DNA: TGTGCCAGCAGCCACGACAGGGTACCCTACGAGCAGTACTTC. Translation gives CASSHDRVPYEQYF.

The chain links TRBV30 to TRBJ1-5; D not resolved. V was pared by 1 base and J by 1 base, with 8 bases between. The CDR3 consists of 14 residues. CDR1 and CDR2 from the germline V gene are GTSNPN and SVGIG (reference sequence). The CDR3 nucleotides read TGTGCCTGGAGTGGAAGCCGGAGCAATCAGCCCCAGCATTTT. This translates into CAWSGSRSNQPQHF.

The chain uses TRBV7-6 and TRBJ1-2; TRBD1 might be the D (5 bases). The CDR3 totals 13 residues. Germline CDR1 and CDR2: SGHVS and FNYEAQ. Trimming shortened V by 5 bases and J by 0 bases, and 7 bases separated the two germline ends. The CDR3 is CASSHRTNYGYTF. As DNA, the CDR3 is TGTGCCAGCAGCCACAGGACTAACTATGGCTACACCTTC.

The sample holds one count of this clone. V usage is TRBV27 and J usage is TRBJ1-2; 8 bases map to TRBD1. Germline CDR1 and CDR2: MNHEY and SMNVEV (reference sequence). The V and J ends lost 6 bases and 6 bases, in that order; junction bases with no gene match: 3. This CDR3 has 12 residues. CDR3 sequence (DNA): TGTGCCAGCAGCCAGACAGGGGATGGCTACACCTTC. Protein: CASSQTGDGYTF.

The chain recombines TRBV7-8 with TRBJ2-5; no firm D call. V was pared by 3 bases and J by 2 bases, with 16 bases between. The CDR3 contains 16 residues. The germline gives CDR1 SGHVS, CDR2 FQNEAQ. For the CDR3, the DNA is TGTGCCAGCAGCTTTTTCCCCCCAGTGAATCAAGAGACCCAGTACTTC. This gives the protein CASSFFPPVNQETQYF. The full variable domain, completed using reference TRBV7-8 and TRBJ2-5, is GAGVSQSPRYKVAKRGQDVALRCDPISGHVSLFWYQQALGQGPEFLTYFQNEAQLDKSGLPSDRFFAERPEGSVSTLKIQRTQQEDSAVYLCASSFFPPVNQETQYFGPGTRLLVL.

The CDR3 nucleotides read TGCGCCAGCAGCTCCACCCTAGCGGGGGCCTGGGGGAATGAGCAGTTCTTC. Residues: CASSSTLAGAWGNEQFF. The chain employs TRBV4-3 and TRBJ2-1; 10 bases align to TRBD2. The CDR3 length is 17 residues. V lost 5 bases to trimming and J lost 7 bases; unmatched junction nucleotides: 14. Per the germline V gene, CDR1 is LGHNA and CDR2 is YSLEER.

The chain couples TRBV5-1 to TRBJ2-1; D perhaps matches TRBD2 (6 bases). The germline V and J ends were trimmed by 5 bases and 3 bases, with 15 bases remaining between them. Germline V gives CDR1 SGHRS, CDR2 YFSETQ. The CDR3 runs 15 residues. CDR3 sequence reads: CASRGGTGDYNEQFF. The CDR3 coding sequence is TGCGCCAGCAGAGGAGGGACCGGGGACTACAATGAGCAGTTCTTC.

This clone was counted a single time. The V and J genes are TRBV2 and TRBJ2-3, with 8 bases fitting TRBD1. Germline CDR1 and CDR2: SNHLY and FYNNEI. J lost 5 bases, V lost 8 bases, and 6 bases had no gene match. The CDR3 spans 13 residues. The CDR3 here is CASGTGGIDTQYF. The DNA for the CDR3 is TGTGCCAGCGGTACAGGGGGGATAGATACGCAGTATTTT.

This clone is a singleton in its sample. The rearrangement joins TRBV28 to TRBJ1-2; the D is unclear. Between the trimmed V and J ends, which lost 6 bases and 4 bases, there was a span of 15 bases. CDR1 is MDHEN, CDR2 SYDVKM, per germline. This CDR3 is 14 amino acids long. The CDR3 sequence is CASRVQGRRYGYTF. The CDR3 nucleotides read TGTGCCAGCAGGGTCCAAGGGAGGCGCTATGGCTACACCTTC.

The chain recombines TRBV30 with TRBJ1-6; 7 nucleotides align to TRBD1. The CDR3 length is 14 residues. CDR1 and CDR2 (germline): GTSNPN, SVGIG (reference sequence). Unmatched junction bases numbered 7, after V lost 1 base and J lost 10 bases. The CDR3 region is CAWSGLTGRSPLHF. The CDR3 bases are TGTGCCTGGAGTGGACTGACAGGGCGATCACCCCTCCACTTT.

V is TRBV29-1 and J is TRBJ2-7; 10 bases are shared with TRBD1. Losses at the gene ends were 6 bases for V and 1 base for J; bases not matched to a gene: 3. The CDR3 contains 13 residues. CDR1 is SQVTM and CDR2 is ANQGSEA in the germline V gene. The DNA of the CDR3 is TGCAGCGTAGGGACAGGGGATTCCTACGAGCAGTACTTC. It is translated as CSVGTGDSYEQYF.

This rearrangement joins TRBV30 to TRBJ2-1, with D possibly being TRBD1 (5 bases). CDR1 and CDR2 (germline): GTSNPN, SVGIG (reference sequence). This CDR3 contains 13 residues. Trimming cost V 1 base and J 8 bases, with 12 bases left between them. The CDR3 reads CAWSEGNSDEQFF. Here the CDR3 DNA reads TGTGCCTGGAGTGAGGGGAATTCCGATGAGCAGTTCTTC.

V is TRBV4-2 and J is TRBJ2-5; D perhaps matches TRBD2 (7 bases). With 0 bases removed from V and 5 bases from J, the gap between germline ends came to 22 bases. The CDR3 spans 18 residues. The germline V gene encodes CDR1 LGHNA and CDR2 YNFKEQ. The CDR3 here is CASSQEAYKRGGKETQYF. The CDR3 DNA reads TGTGCCAGCAGCCAAGAAGCCTACAAGAGGGGGGGTAAGGAGACCCAGTACTTC.

The chain carries TRBV5-4 and TRBJ2-7, with 8 bases matching TRBD2. J gave up 6 bases and V 1 base, and 12 bases lay outside the gene matches. CDR1 is SGHNT, CDR2 YYREEE, per germline (reference sequence). The CDR3 consists of 16 residues. This chain's CDR3 is CASSLSERETRAEQYF. CDR3 nucleotides: TGTGCCAGCAGCTTGTCCGAGCGGGAGACGCGGGCCGAGCAGTACTTC.

The gene calls are TRBV6-5 and TRBJ2-1; D is perhaps TRBD1 (6 bases). V shed 6 bases and J shed 3 bases, with 9 bases lying between them. The CDR3 loop spans 13 amino acids. CDR1 and CDR2 from the germline V gene are MNHEY and SVGAGI. The CDR3 nucleotides read TGTGCCAGCAGCCCGGACAGCTACAATGAGCAGTTCTTC. It translates to CASSPDSYNEQFF.

V gene TRBV18 combines with J gene TRBJ1-3; D is undetermined. V dropped 1 base and J dropped 4 bases, with 11 bases sitting between them. CDR3 length: 15 residues. Germline V CDR1 and CDR2: KGHSH, LQKENI. The CDR3 DNA follows: TGTGCCAGCTCACCACGGAGGGATCGCGGAAACACCATATATTTT. This codes for CASSPRRDRGNTIYF.